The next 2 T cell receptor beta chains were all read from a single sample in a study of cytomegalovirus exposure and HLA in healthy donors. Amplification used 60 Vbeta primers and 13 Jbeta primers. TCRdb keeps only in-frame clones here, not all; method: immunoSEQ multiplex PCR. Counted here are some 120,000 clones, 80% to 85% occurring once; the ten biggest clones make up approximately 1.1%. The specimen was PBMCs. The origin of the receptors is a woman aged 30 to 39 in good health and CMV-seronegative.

The DNA of the CDR3 is TGTGCCAGCAGTCCCGGGACAGCCTCTGGAAACACCATATATTTT. Translating gives CASSPGTASGNTIYF. J is TRBJ1-3 and V is TRBV28; 7 nucleotides match TRBD1. The CDR3 contains 15 residues. Germline-derived CDR1 and CDR2 are MDHEN and SYDVKM. V gave up 5 bases and J gave up 0 bases; unmatched junction bases: 4.

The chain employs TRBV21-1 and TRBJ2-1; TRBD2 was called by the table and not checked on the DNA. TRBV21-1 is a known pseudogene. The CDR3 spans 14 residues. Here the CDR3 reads CASSKELSYNEQFF. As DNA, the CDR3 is TGTGCCAGCAGCAAAGAACTCTCCTACAATGAGCAGTTCTTC.